Reported below is one T cell receptor (beta chain). The protocol was immunoSEQ multiplex PCR, while the TCRdb copy is restricted to in-frame clones and leaves out a portion. This table holds fewer than 30,000 clones, about 94% found once. V lost 1 base and J lost 4; bases outside the gene matches: 4. The germline V gene has CDR1 GTSNPN and CDR2 SVGIG (reference sequence). This CDR3 spans 14 amino acids. This record belongs to a study of T cell clonotyping in hematopoietic cell transplantation. The receptor's source is a man aged 50-59 years in good health. Some clones in this sample may be carry-over from other donors' samples. The sequenced sample consisted of peripheral blood mononuclear cells. V usage is TRBV30 and J usage is TRBJ1-5; 7 bases fit TRBD1. The CDR3 DNA follows: TGTGCCTGGAGTGCGATGACAGGGAATCAGCCCCAGCATTTT. It codes for CAWSAMTGNQPQHF.